This TCR beta chain is from a study of radiotherapy plus CTLA-4 blockade in lung cancer. Study details: Of all patients, under 20% responded objectively and roughly 31% showed disease control.

This clone was observed once. What it recognizes is unknown. Assay used: immunoSEQ multiplex PCR; TCRdb lists only in-frame clones, some missing. The sample contains about 77,000 clones, roughly four fifths of which appear only once. Focal radiation with ipilimumab CTLA-4 blockade was given to patients with chemo-refractory metastatic non-small-cell lung cancer. The germline CDR1 and CDR2 sequences are MRHNA and SNTAGT. This CDR3 has 14 residues. J lost 5 bases, V lost 5 bases, and 5 bases had no gene match. Study conclusions and caveats: In blood, tumor-derived TCR clones expanded after radiotherapy plus ipilimumab. Alongside interferon-beta, early blood T cell clone dynamics were reportedly the best predictor of response.

Material: peripheral blood, obtained from a patient treated with radiotherapy plus ipilimumab. This clonotype was obtained from a human donor with non-small cell lung cancer whose response to radiotherapy plus ipilimumab could not be evaluated. This rearrangement joins TRBV6-4 to TRBJ2-1; 8 bases match TRBD1. The chain's CDR3 is CASSPGQANNEQFF. The CDR3 nucleotides are TGTGCCAGCAGTCCGGGACAGGCAAACAATGAGCAGTTCTTC.